This T cell receptor beta chain was captured in a study of metastatic and nonmetastatic thyroid tumors. Study background: Comparison of repertoires was carried out across blood and tumor or nodule tissue from malignant and benign thyroid patients.

Notes on the study in general: Across blood and tumor, TCR beta diversity in malignant thyroid tumors was reportedly significantly higher than in benign nodules.

Per the original methods: The study built a papillary thyroid cancer distant-metastasis classifier from CDR3 differences across clinicopathological groups. TCRdb reprocessed the PCR reads via MiXCR. TCRdb, rather than the study authors, made the V and J calls. The sample lists about 33,000 clones, 15% to 20% occurring once. The V and J ends lost 5 bases and 4 bases, in that order; junction bases with no gene match: 11. The CDR3 is made up of 15 amino acids. The germline V gene has CDR1 SGHTA and CDR2 FQGNSA. To note about this clone: The antigen is unknown.

No treatment of any kind had been given to any patient before thyroid surgery. V gene TRBV7-2 combines with J gene TRBJ2-7, with TRBD2 matching over 7 bases. Sequencing was done on a sample of blood. This clonotype was obtained from a male donor with papillary thyroid cancer or a benign thyroid nodule (not recorded which). Some clones in this sample may be carry-over from other donors' samples. CDR3: CASSPWEGNFYEQYF. CDR3 in DNA: TGTGCCAGCAGCCCCTGGGAGGGGAATTTTTACGAGCAGTACTTC. The complete variable domain, with remaining parts taken from reference TRBV7-2 and TRBJ2-7, reads GAGVSQSPSNKVTEKGKDVELRCDPISGHTALYWYRQSLGQGLEFLIYFQGNSAPDKSGLPSDRFSAERTGGSVSTLTIQRTQQEDSAVYLCASSPWEGNFYEQYFGPGTRLTVT.